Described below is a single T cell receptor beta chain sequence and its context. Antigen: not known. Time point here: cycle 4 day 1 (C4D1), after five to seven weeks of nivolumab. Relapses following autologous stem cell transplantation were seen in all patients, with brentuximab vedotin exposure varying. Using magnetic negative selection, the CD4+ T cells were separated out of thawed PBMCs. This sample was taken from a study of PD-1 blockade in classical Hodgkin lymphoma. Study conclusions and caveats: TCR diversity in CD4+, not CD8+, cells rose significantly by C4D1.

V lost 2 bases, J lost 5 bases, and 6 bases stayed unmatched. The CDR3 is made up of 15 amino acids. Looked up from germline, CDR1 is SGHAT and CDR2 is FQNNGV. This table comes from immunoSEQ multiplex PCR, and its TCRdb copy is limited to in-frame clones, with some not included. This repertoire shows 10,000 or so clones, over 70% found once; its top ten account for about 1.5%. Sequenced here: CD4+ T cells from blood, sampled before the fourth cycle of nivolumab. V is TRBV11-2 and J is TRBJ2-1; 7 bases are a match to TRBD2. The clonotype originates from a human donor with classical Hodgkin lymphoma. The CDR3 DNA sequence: TGTGCCAGCAGCTTATCGGGGGGTATCAACAATGAGCAGTTCTTC. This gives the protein CASSLSGGINNEQFF.